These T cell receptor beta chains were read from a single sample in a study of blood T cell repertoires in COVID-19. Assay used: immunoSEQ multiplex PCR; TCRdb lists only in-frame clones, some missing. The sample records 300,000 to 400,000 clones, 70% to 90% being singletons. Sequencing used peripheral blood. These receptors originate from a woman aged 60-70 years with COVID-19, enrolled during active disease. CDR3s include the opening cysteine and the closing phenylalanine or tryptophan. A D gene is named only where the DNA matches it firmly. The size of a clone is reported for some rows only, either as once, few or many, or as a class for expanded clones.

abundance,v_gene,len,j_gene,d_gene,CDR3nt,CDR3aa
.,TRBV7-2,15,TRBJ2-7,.,TGTGCCAGCAGCTTAGAGCCAGGGACTTACTACGAGCAGTACTTC,CASSLEPGTYYEQYF
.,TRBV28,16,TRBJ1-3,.,TGTGCCAGCACCGAATGGGGCTCCCGCTCTGGAAACACCATATATTTT,CASTEWGSRSGNTIYF
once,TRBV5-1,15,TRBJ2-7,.,TGCGCCAGCAGCTTGGAACTAGATCGAGTATACGAGCAGTACTTC,CASSLELDRVYEQYF
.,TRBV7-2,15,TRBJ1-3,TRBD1,TGTGCCAGCAGCTTGGACAGGGGCAGAGGAAACACCATATATTTT,CASSLDRGRGNTIYF
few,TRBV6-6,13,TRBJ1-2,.,TGTGCCAGCAGTGTGGGGTTCCAGGGTGGCTACACCTTC,CASSVGFQGGYTF
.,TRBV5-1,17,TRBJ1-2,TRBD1,TGCGCCAGCAGCGGAACCGGGACAGGGGGCTTTTTCTATGGCTACACCTTC,CASSGTGTGGFFYGYTF
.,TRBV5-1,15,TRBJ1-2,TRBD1,TGCGCCAGCAGCTTCGGACAGGGGGGACACTATGGCTACACCTTC,CASSFGQGGHYGYTF
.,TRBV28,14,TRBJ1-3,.,TGTGCCAGCAGTACCTCAGGGGCCGGAAACACCATATATTTT,CASSTSGAGNTIYF
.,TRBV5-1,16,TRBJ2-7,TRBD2,TGCGCCAGCAGCTTGGCTGCTAGCGGGGGGGCCTACGAGCAGTACTTC,CASSLAASGGAYEQYF
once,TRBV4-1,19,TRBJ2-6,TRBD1,TGCGCCAGCAGCCAACTTGGGACAGGGGCTTTATCTGGGGCCAACGTCCTGACTTTC,CASSQLGTGALSGANVLTF